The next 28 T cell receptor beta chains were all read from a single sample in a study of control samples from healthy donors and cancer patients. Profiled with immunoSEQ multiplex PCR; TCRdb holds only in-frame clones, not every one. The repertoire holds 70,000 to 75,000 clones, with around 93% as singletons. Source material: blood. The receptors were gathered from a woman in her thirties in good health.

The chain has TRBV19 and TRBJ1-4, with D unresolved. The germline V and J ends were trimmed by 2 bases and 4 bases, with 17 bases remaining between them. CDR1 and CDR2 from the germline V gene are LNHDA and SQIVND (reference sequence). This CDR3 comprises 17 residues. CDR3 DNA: TGTGCCAGTAGTATATCCCCCGTGGGGTCGCTTAATGAAAAACTGTTTTTT. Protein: CASSISPVGSLNEKLFF. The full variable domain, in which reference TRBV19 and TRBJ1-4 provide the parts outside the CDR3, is DGGITQSPKYLFRKEGQNVTLSCEQNLNHDAMYWYRQDPGQGLRLIYYSQIVNDFQKGDIAEGYSVSREKKESFPLTVTSAQKNPTAFYLCASSISPVGSLNEKLFFGSGTQLSVL.

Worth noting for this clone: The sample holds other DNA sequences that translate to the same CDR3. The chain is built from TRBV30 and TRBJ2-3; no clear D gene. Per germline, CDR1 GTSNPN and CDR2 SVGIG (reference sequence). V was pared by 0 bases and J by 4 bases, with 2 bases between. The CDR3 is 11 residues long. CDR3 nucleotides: TGTGCCTGGAGTGTCTCAGATACGCAGTATTTT. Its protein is CAWSVSDTQYF.

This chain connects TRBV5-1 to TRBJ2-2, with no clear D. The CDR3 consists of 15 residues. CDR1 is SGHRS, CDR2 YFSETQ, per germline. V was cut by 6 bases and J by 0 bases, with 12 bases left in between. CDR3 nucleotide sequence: TGCGCCAGCACAAAACTGGGATCGAACACCGGGGAGCTGTTTTTT. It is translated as CASTKLGSNTGELFF.

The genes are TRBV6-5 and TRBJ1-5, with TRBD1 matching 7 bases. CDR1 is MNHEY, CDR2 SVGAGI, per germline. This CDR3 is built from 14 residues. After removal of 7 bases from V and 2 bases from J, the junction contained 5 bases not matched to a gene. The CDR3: CASKPDRGNQPQHF. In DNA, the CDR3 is TGTGCCAGCAAACCCGACAGGGGCAATCAGCCCCAGCATTTT.

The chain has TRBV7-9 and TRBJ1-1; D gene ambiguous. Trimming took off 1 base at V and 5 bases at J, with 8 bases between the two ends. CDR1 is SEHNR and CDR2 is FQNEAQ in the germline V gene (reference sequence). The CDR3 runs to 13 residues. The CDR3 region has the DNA TGTGCCAGCAGCTTAGTTGCAGGAACTGAAGCTTTCTTT. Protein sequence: CASSLVAGTEAFF. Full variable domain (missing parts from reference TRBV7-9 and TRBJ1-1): DTGVSQNPRHKITKRGQNVTFRCDPISEHNRLYWYRQTLGQGPEFLTYFQNEAQLEKSRLLSDRFSAERPKGSFSTLEIQRTEQGDSAMYLCASSLVAGTEAFFGQGTRLTVV.

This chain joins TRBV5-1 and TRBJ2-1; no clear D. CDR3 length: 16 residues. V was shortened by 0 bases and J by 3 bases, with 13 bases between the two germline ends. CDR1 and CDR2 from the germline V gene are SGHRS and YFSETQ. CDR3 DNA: TGCGCCAGCAGCTTGGCTTTTGATCCGTACTACAATGAGCAGTTCTTC. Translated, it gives CASSLAFDPYYNEQFF.

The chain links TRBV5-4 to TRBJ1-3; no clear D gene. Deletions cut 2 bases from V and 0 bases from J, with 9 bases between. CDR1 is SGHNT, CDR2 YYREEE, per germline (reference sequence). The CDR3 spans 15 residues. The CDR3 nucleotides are TGTGCCAGCAGCTTAGCAGGTTCCTCTGGAAACACCATATATTTT. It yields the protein CASSLAGSSGNTIYF.

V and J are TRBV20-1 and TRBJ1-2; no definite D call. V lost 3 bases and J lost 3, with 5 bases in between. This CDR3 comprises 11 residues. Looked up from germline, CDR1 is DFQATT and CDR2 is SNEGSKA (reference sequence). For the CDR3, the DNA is TGCAGTGCTAGGCTAGACTATGGCTACACCTTC. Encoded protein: CSARLDYGYTF.

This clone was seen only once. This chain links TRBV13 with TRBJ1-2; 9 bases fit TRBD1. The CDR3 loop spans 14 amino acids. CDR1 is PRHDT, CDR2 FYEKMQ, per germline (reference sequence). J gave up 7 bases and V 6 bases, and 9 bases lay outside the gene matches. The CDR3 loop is CASRYRGRDFGYTF. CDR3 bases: TGTGCCAGCAGATACAGGGGGCGAGACTTTGGCTACACCTTC.

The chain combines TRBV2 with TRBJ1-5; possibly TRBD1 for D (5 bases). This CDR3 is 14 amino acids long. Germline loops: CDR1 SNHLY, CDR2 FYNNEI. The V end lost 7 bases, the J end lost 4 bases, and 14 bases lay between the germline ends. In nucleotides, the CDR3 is TGTGCCAGCAAGGGGCAGGGTGGGAATCAGCCCCAGCATTTT. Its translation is CASKGQGGNQPQHF.

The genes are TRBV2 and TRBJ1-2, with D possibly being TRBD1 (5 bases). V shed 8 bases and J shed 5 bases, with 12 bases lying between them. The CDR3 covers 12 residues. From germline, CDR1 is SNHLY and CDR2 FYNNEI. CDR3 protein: CASEGVGYGYTF. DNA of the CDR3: TGTGCCAGCGAAGGGGTAGGGTATGGCTACACCTTC.

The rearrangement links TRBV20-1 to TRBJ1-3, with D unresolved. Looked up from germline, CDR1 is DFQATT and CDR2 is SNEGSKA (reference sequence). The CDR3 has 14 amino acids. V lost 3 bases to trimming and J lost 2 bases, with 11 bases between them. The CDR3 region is CSASLYVAGNTIYF. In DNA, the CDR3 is TGCAGTGCTAGTTTGTACGTTGCTGGAAACACCATATATTTT.

CDR3 sequence: CASSYGTGESYEQYV. DNA of the CDR3: TGCGCCAGCAGTTATGGGACAGGGGAATCCTACGAGCAGTACGTC. The gene calls are TRBV5-1 and TRBJ2-7, with 10 bases aligning to TRBD1. The CDR3 is 15 residues long. From germline, CDR1 is SGHRS and CDR2 YFSETQ. The junction had 6 bases not matched to a gene; V was cut back by 5 bases and J by 1 base.

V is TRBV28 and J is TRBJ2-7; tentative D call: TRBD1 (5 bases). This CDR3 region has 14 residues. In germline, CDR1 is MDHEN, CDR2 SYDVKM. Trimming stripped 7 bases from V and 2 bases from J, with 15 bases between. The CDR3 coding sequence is TGTGCCAGCACCCCTCTGACAGAGACCTACGAGCAGTACTTC. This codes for CASTPLTETYEQYF.

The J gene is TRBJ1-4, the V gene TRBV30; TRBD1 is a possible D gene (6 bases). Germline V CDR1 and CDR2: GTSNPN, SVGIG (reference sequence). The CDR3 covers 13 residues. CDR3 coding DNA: TGTGCTTATACCCGTTCAGGGGCCGAAAAACTGTTTTTT. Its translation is CAYTRSGAEKLFF.

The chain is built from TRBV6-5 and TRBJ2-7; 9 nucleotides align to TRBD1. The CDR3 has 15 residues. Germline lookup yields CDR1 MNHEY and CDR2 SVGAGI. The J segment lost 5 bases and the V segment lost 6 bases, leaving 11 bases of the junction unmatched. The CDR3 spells CASSRPTGGGHEQYF. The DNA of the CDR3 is TGTGCCAGCAGCCGACCCACAGGGGGCGGCCACGAGCAGTACTTC.

CDR3 DNA: TGTGCCAGCAGTTTCGGACAAGCCTATGGCTACACCTTC. Translated, it gives CASSFGQAYGYTF. V gene TRBV27 combines with J gene TRBJ1-2; D may be TRBD1 (5 bases). V was shortened by 3 bases and J by 4 bases, with 9 bases between the two germline ends. CDR1 and CDR2 (germline): MNHEY, SMNVEV (reference sequence). CDR3 length equals 13 residues.

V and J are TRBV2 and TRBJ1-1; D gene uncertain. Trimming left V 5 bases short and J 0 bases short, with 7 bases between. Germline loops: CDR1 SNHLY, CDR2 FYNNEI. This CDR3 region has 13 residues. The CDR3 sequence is CASSFQLNTEAFF. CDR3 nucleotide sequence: TGTGCCAGCAGTTTTCAGTTGAACACTGAAGCTTTCTTT.

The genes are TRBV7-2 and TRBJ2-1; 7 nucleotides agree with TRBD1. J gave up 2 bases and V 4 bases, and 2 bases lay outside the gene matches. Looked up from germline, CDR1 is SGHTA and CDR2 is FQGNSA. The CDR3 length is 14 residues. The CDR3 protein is CASSSTGTYNEQFF. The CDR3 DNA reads TGTGCCAGCAGCTCGACAGGGACCTACAATGAGCAGTTCTTC. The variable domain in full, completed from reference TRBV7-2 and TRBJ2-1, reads GAGVSQSPSNKVTEKGKDVELRCDPISGHTALYWYRQSLGQGLEFLIYFQGNSAPDKSGLPSDRFSAERTGGSVSTLTIQRTQQEDSAVYLCASSSTGTYNEQFFGPGTRLTVL.

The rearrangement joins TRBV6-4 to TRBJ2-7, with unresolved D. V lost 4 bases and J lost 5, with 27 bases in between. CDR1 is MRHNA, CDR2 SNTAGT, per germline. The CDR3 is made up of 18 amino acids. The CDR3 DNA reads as TGTGCCAGCAGTGGGTCATCGCAGGAAGATTCCTCGGCCCACGAGCAGTACGTC. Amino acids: CASSGSSQEDSSAHEQYV.

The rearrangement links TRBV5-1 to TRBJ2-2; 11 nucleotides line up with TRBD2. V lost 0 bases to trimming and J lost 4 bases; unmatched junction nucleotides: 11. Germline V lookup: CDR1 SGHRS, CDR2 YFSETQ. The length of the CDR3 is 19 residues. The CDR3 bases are TGCGCCAGCAGCTTGGGGGGGGAAAGACTAGCGGGGATCACCGGGGAGCTGTTTTTT. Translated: CASSLGGERLAGITGELFF.

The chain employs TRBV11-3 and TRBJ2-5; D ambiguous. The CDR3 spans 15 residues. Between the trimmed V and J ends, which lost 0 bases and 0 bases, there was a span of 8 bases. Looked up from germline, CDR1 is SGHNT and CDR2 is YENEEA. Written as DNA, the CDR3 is TGTGCCAGCAGCTTAGATGGGCTGGACCAAGAGACCCAGTACTTC. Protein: CASSLDGLDQETQYF. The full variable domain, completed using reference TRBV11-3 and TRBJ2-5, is EAGVVQSPRYKIIEKKQPVAFWCNPISGHNTLYWYLQNLGQGPELLIRYENEEAVDDSQLPKDRFSAERLKGVDSTLKIQPAELGDSAVYLCASSLDGLDQETQYFGPGTRLLVL.

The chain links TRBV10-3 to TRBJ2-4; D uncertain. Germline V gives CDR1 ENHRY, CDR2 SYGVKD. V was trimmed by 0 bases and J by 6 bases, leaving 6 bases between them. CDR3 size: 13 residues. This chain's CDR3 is CAISESTRNIQYF. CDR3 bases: TGTGCCATCAGTGAGTCGACCCGAAACATTCAGTACTTC.

CDR3 protein: CAWSTQGVTGNTIYF. The DNA for the CDR3 is TGTGCCTGGAGTACACAGGGGGTTACTGGAAACACCATATATTTT. This sequence joins TRBV30 and TRBJ1-3, with 8 positions matching TRBD1. The CDR3 is 15 residues long. CDR1 and CDR2 from the germline V gene are GTSNPN and SVGIG (reference sequence). Losses at the gene ends were 2 bases for V and 2 bases for J; bases not matched to a gene: 5.

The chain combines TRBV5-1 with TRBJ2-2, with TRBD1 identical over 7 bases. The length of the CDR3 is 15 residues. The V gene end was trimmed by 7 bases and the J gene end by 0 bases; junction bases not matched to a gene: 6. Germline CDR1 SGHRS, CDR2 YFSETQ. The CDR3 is CASSRTGPNTGELFF. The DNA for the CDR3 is TGCGCCAGCTCGAGGACAGGCCCGAACACCGGGGAGCTGTTTTTT.

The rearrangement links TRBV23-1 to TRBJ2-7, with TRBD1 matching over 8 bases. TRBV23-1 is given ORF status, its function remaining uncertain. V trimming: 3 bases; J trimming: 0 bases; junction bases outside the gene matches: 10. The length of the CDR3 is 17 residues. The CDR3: CASSHGIRTGHSYEQYF. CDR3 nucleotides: TGCGCCAGCAGTCACGGGATCCGGACAGGGCACTCCTACGAGCAGTACTTC.

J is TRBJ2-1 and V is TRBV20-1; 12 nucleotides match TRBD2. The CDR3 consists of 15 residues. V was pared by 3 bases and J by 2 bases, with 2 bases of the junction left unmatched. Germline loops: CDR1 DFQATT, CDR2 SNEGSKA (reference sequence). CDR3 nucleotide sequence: TGCAGTGCTAGTCTAGCGGGGGGGCCCTACAATGAGCAGTTCTTC. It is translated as CSASLAGGPYNEQFF.

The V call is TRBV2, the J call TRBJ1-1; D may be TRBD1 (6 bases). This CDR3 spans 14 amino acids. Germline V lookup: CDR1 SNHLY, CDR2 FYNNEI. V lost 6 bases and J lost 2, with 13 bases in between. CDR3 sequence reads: CASRGDTSNTEAFF. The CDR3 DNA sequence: TGTGCCAGCAGGGGGGACACTTCAAACACTGAAGCTTTCTTT.